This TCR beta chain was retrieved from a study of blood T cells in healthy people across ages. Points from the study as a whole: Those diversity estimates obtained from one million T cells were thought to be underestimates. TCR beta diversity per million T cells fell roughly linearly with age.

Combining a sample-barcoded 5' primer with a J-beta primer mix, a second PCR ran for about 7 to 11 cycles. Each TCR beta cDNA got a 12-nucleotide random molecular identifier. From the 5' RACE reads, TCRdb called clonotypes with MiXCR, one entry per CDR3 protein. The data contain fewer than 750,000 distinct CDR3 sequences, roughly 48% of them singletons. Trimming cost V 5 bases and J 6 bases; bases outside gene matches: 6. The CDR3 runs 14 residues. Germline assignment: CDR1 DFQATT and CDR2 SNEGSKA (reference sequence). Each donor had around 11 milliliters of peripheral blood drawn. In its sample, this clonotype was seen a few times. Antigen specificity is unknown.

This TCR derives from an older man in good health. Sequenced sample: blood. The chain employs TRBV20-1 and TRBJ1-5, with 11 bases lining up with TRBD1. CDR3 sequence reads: CSAREGTGGQPQHF. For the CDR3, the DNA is TGCAGTGCTCGGGAGGGGACAGGGGGTCAGCCCCAGCATTTT.